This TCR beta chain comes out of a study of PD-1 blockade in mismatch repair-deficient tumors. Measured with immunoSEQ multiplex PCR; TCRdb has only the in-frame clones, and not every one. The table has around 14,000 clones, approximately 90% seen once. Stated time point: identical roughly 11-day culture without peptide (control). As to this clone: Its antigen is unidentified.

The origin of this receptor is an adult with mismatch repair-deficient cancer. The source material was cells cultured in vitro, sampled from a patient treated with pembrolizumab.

The CDR3 spells CASSLPTSGRAGEQFF. CDR3 nucleotides: TGTGCCAGCAGCTTGCCGACTAGCGGGAGGGCGGGTGAGCAGTTCTTC. V usage is TRBV7-3 and J usage is TRBJ2-1; TRBD2 matches 14 bases. From germline, CDR1 is SGHTA and CDR2 FQGTGA. The CDR3 totals 16 residues. Trimming cost V 3 bases and J 9 bases; bases outside gene matches: 7.